Included here is one T cell receptor beta chain sequence, with context. Its antigen remains unidentified. No base quality values were provided; no much bigger clone lies one nucleotide off. The data were obtained in a study of blood T cells in healthy people across ages (dated by TCRdb to between 2015 and 2017). About the study as a whole: In model experiments, roughly one uniquely barcoded TCR beta cDNA molecule per two T cells was captured by template switching. The study measured age-related changes in TCR beta repertoire diversity using deep sequencing normalized with unique cDNA molecular identifiers. The donors were divided into four age groups: young (average about 16 years), middle-aged (approximately 42), aged (approximately 59) and long-lived (82). To avoid experimental bias, donors of different ages were distributed randomly across sequencing lanes. Using the same blood draw, the study looked at two additional independent replicas of 1 million unique cDNA reads for two donors, one aged 18 to 29 and the other aged 80 or older.

The library was produced with 5' RACE. For sequencing, an Illumina HiSeq 2500 was employed. A second PCR of roughly 7 to 11 cycles was performed with a sample-barcoded 5' primer and a J-beta primer mix. Each TCR beta cDNA molecule received a unique molecular identifier from a template-switch 5' adaptor carrying 12 random nucleotides. Each sample yielded at least 3 million CDR3-containing paired-end reads. First-strand cDNA synthesis was performed from all RNA using the Mint cDNA synthesis kit, with priming by a TRBC-specific oligonucleotide. After uracil-DNA glycosylase treatment, a first 18-cycle PCR used universal primers M1SS and BC2_uni_R on all cDNA. The authors' analysis ran thus. Normalization of each sample was performed by random selection of 1 million high-quality reads, each carrying a distinct molecular identifier. Reads sharing molecular identifiers were discarded rather than binned into consensus sequences. CDR3 identification, clonotype clustering and error correction used MiTCR with a Q25 quality threshold and the strictest error-elimination algorithm. Lower-bound total TCR beta diversity was estimated with a nonparametric unseen species model using Euler transformation. TCRdb handled the public reads itself, with Q25 trimming in fastp and clone calling in MiXCR, and kept productive beta chains. CDR3 protein duplicates are merged, each entry listing the most common genes and DNA. These V and J calls derive from TCRdb rather than the authors' analysis. The sample includes hundreds of thousands of distinct CDR3 sequences, with 60% to 80% observed a single time. 25% to 35% of the sample is taken by the ten largest.

CDR1 and CDR2 are drawn from the germline V gene: LGHNA, YSLEER. Between the V and J ends, shortened by 4 bases and 5 bases respectively, the junction contains 12 bases. The CDR3 starts with the cysteine, ends with the phenylalanine, and has 14 residues. Only the CDR3 DNA stays, 42 bases, in frame from base 1. Systemically healthy Caucasian individuals from Russia, around 39 in total and aged roughly 6 to 90 years, were included as donors. Roughly 9.5 milliliters of peripheral blood were drawn from each donor into EDTA-treated Vacutainer tubes. Ficoll-Paque density-gradient centrifugation was used to isolate PBMCs, with at least 7 million per sample. Total RNA was extracted from PBMCs with Trizol reagent, with at least 6 micrograms obtained per sample. For every donor, an aliquot of PBMCs went through flow cytometry to measure the percentages of naive CD45RAhigh/CD27high T cells. The paper as a whole reports these results and caveats: Observed TCR beta diversity per million T cells fell roughly linearly with age, and a significant reduction was already apparent by age roughly 40. Conclusive comparison of naive and antigen-experienced compartments was prevented by the profiling of bulk unsorted PBMCs. Estimates of total diversity from one million sequenced T cells were regarded as lower bounds and underestimates. Because donor CMV infection status was unknown, age-related changes in expanded clonotypes were potentially confounded. A strong correlation was found between observed TCR beta diversity and the percentage of naive T cells measured by flow cytometry. Compared with the aged group, the long-lived group had more naive CD4+ T cells, fewer expanded clones and increased TCR diversity, a pattern suggesting age selection.

The chain joins TRBV4-3 to TRBJ2-1; TRBD2 might be the D gene, on 6 matching bases. The receptor was isolated from a man aged 25 to 40 in good health. Sequencing was carried out using blood. The DNA is TGCGCCAGCAGCCGGACGGGGGAAGACAATGAGCAGTTCTTC. Its translation is CASSRTGEDNEQFF.